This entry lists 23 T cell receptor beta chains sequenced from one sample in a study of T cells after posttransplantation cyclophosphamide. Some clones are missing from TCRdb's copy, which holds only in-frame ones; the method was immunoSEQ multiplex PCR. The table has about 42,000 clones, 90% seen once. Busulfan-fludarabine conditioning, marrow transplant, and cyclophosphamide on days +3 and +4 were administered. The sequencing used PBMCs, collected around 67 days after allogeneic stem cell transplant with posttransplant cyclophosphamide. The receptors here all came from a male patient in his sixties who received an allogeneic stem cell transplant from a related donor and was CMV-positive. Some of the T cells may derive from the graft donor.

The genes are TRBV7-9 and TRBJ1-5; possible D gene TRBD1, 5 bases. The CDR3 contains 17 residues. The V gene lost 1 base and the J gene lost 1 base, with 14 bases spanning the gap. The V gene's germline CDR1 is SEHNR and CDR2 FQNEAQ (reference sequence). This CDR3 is CASSLEIRVRSNQPQHF. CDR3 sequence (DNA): TGTGCCAGCAGCTTAGAAATCAGGGTTCGAAGCAATCAGCCCCAGCATTTT.

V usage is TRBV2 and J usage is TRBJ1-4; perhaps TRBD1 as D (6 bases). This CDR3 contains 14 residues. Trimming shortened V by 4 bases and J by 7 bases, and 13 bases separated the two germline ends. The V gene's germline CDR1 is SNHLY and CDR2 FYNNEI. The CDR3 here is CASSVGGLSEKLFF. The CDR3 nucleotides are TGTGCCAGCAGTGTGGGGGGGCTTAGTGAAAAACTGTTTTTT.

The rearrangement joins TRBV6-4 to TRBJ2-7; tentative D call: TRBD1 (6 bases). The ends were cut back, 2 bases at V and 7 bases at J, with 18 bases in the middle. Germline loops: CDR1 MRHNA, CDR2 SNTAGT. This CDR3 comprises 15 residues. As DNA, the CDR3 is TGTGCCAGCAGTGACGCCTCTCAGGCCCAGGGGGAGCAGTACGTC. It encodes CASSDASQAQGEQYV.

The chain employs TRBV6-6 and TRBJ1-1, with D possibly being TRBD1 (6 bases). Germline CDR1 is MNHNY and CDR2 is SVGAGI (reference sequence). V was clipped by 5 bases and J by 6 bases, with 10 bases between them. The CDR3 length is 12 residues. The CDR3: CASSKGVAEAFF. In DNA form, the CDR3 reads TGTGCCAGCAGTAAGGGGGTCGCTGAAGCTTTCTTT.

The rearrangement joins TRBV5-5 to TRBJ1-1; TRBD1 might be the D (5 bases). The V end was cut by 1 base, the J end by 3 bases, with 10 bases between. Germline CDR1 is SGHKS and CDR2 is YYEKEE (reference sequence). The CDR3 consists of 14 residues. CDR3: CASSLWGTDTEAFF. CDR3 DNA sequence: TGTGCCAGCAGCTTGTGGGGGACTGACACTGAAGCTTTCTTT.

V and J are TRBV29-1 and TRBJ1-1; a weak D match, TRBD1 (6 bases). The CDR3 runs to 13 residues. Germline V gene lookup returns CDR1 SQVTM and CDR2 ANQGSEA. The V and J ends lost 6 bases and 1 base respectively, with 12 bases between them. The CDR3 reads CSVRTAPNTEAFF. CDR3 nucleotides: TGCAGCGTCCGGACAGCACCGAACACTGAAGCTTTCTTT.

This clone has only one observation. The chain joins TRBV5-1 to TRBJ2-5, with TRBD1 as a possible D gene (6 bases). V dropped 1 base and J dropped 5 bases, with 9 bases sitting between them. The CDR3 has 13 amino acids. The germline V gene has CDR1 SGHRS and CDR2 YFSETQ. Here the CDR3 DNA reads TGCGCCAGCAGCTTGCAGGGGCGGGAGACCCAGTACTTC. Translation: CASSLQGRETQYF.

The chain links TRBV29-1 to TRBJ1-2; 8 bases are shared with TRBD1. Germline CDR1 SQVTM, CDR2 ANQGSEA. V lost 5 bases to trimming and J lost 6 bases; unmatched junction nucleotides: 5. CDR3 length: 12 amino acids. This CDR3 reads CSVPGGQDGYTF. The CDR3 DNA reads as TGCAGCGTTCCAGGGGGCCAGGATGGCTACACCTTC.

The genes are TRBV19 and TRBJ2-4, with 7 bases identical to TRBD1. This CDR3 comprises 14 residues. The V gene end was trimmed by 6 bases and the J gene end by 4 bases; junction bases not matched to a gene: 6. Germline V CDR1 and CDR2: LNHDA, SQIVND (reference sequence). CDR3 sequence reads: CASRQDRVKNIQYF. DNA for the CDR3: TGTGCCAGTAGGCAAGACAGGGTAAAAAACATTCAGTACTTC.

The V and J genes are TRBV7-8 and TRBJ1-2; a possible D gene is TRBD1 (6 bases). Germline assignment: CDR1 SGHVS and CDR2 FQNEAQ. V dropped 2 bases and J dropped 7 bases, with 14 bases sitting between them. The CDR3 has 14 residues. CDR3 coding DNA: TGTGCCAGCAGCTTAAAGGGGGGGCATGGTGGCTACACCTTC. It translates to CASSLKGGHGGYTF.

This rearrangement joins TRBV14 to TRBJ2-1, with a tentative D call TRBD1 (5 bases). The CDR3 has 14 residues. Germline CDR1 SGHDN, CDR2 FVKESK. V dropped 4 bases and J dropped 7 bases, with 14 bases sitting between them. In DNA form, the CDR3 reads TGTGCCAGCAGCCCGCTATCAGGGAAAAATGAGCAGTTCTTC. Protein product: CASSPLSGKNEQFF.

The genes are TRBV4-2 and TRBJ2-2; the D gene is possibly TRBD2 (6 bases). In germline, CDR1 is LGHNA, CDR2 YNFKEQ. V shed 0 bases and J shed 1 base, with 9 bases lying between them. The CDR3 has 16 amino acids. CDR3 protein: CASSQEWRGNTGELFF. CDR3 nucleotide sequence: TGTGCCAGCAGCCAAGAGTGGCGGGGGAACACCGGGGAGCTGTTTTTT.

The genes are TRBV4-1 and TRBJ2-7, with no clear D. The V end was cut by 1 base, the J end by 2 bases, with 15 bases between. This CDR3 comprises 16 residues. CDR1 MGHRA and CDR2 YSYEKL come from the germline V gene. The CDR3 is CASSQVLGGHPYEQYV. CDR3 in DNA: TGCGCCAGCAGCCAAGTTCTTGGCGGCCATCCCTACGAGCAGTACGTC.

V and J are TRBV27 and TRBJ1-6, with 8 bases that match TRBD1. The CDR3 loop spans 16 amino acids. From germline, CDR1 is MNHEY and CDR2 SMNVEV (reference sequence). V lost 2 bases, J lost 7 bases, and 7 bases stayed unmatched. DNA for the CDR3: TGTGCCAGCAGTTTAGGGGGGACAGGATTAAATTCACCCCTCCACTTT. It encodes CASSLGGTGLNSPLHF.

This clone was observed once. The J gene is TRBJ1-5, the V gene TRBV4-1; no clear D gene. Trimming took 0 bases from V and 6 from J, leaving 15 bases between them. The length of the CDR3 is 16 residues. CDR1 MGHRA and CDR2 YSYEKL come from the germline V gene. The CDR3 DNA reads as TGCGCCAGCAGCCAAGAACGATTCAGCCAGGTTCAGCCCCAGCATTTT. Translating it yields CASSQERFSQVQPQHF.

The CDR3 DNA sequence: TGTGCTAGTCAGACCAATGGTTCGGGGGTTTACAATGAGCAGTTCTTC. It is translated as CASQTNGSGVYNEQFF. The J gene is TRBJ2-1, the V gene TRBV12-5; possibly TRBD2 for D (6 bases). V shed 8 bases and J shed 4 bases, with 21 bases lying between them. The CDR3 spans 16 residues. Germline CDR1 and CDR2: LGHNT and FRNRAP.

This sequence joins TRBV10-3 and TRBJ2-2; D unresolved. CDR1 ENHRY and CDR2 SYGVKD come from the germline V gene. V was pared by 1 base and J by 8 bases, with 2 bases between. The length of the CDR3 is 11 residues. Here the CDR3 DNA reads TGTGCCATCAGTGAGTTAGGGGAGCTGTTTTTT. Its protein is CAISELGELFF.

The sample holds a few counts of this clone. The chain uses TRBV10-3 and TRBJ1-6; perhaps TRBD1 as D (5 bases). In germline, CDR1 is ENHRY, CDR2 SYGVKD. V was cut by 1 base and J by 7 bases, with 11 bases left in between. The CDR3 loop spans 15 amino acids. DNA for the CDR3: TGTGCCATCAGTGAGTTGGGGCAGGGAAATTCACCCCTCCACTTT. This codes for CAISELGQGNSPLHF.

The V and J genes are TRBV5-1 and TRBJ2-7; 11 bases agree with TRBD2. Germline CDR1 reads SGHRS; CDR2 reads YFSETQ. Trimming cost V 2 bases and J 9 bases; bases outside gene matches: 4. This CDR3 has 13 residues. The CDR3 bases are TGCGCCAGCAGCTTACGTAGCGGGGGGGGGCAGTACTTC. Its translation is CASSLRSGGGQYF.

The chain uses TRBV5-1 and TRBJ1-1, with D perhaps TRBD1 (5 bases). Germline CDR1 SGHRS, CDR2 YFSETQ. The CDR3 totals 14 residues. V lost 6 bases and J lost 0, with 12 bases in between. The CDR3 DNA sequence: TGCGCCAGCACCCAACAGGACCTGAACACTGAAGCTTTCTTT. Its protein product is CASTQQDLNTEAFF. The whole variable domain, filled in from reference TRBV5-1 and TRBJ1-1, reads KAGVTQTPRYLIKTRGQQVTLSCSPISGHRSVSWYQQTPGQGLQFLFEYFSETQRNKGNFPGRFSGRQFSNSRSEMNVSTLELGDSALYLCASTQQDLNTEAFFGQGTRLTVV.

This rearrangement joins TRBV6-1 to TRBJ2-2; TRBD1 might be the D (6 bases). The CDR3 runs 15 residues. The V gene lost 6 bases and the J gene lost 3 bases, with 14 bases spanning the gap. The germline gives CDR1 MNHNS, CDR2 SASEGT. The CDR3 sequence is CASRDTGLDTGELFF. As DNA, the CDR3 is TGTGCCAGCAGGGATACAGGGTTGGACACCGGGGAGCTGTTTTTT.

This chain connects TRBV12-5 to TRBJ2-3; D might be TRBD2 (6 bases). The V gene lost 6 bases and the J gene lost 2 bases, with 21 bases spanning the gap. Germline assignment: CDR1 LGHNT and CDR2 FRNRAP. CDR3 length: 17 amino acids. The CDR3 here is CASGQVLGGAITDTQYF. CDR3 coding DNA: TGTGCTAGTGGCCAAGTGTTAGGCGGGGCGATCACAGATACGCAGTATTTT.

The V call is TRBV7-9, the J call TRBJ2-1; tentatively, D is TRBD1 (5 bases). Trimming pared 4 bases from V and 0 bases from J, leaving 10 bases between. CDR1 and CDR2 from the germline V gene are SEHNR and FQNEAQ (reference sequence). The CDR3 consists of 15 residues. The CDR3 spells CASSSNRNSYNEQFF. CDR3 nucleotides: TGTGCCAGCAGCTCCAACAGGAACTCCTACAATGAGCAGTTCTTC.